The clone carrying this TCR beta chain was counted at least ten times. The source of the sample is a study of blood T cell repertoires in COVID-19. Study in general: Spain, Italy and the United States supplied samples that represented acute and convalescent COVID-19. From T cells, B-cell-depleted T cells, or PBMCs came the material, which was cDNA or gDNA.

Cohort 3 donors counted as recovered after two negative PCRs, clearance, or resolved symptoms. The V gene lost 0 bases and the J gene lost 4 bases, with 10 bases spanning the gap. Looked up from germline, CDR1 is GTSNPN and CDR2 is SVGIG (reference sequence). The CDR3 has 14 amino acids. How the authors handled the data: For nucleated cells, counts were estimated from reference gene primer amplification. The method was immunoSEQ multiplex PCR; TCRdb's version includes in-frame clones alone and lacks a portion of them. That table furnishes V, J and clone size, whereas the DNA furnished D and trimming. Counted here are fewer than 400,000 clones, 75% to 90% occurring once; the ten biggest clones make up less than 5.5%.

The specimen was PBMCs or T cells enriched from blood (not recorded which). The TCR sequence derives from a young man who had recovered from COVID-19. The chain uses TRBV30 and TRBJ1-3, with a tentative D call TRBD1 (5 bases). The DNA for the CDR3 is TGTGCCTGGAGTGTCGGGGGTTACGGAAACACCATATATTTT. Amino acid sequence: CAWSVGGYGNTIYF.